The rows below give T cell receptor beta chains drawn from one sample of a study of radiotherapy plus CTLA-4 blockade in lung cancer. Produced via immunoSEQ multiplex PCR; TCRdb's table is partial and in-frame only. In the table there are around 100,000 clones, roughly 86% of which are singletons. Sequencing was performed on peripheral blood, taken from a patient treated with radiotherapy plus ipilimumab. Source of these receptors: a human donor with non-small cell lung cancer that progressed on radiotherapy plus ipilimumab. Some clones in this sample may be carry-over from other donors' samples. CDR3s include the opening cysteine and the closing phenylalanine or tryptophan. D genes are given only for firm matches. A clone size is listed for some rows: how often the clone was seen (once, few, many), or a class if it is expanded.

.	TRBV28	13	TRBJ2-7	.	TGTGCCAGCGACCGGGACAACAACTACGAGCAGTACTTC	CASDRDNNYEQYF
.	TRBV7-9	11	TRBJ2-1	.	TGTGCCAGCAGCCCCTACAATGAGCAGTTCTTC	CASSPYNEQFF
.	TRBV10-3	13	TRBJ2-5	.	TGTGCCATCAGTGGACCGGCAAAAGAGACCCAGTACTTC	CAISGPAKETQYF
.	TRBV7-8	16	TRBJ2-7	.	TGTGCCAGCAGCCCCCGCCGGGATTTCGTCAATTACGAGCAGTACTTC	CASSPRRDFVNYEQYF
.	TRBV7-2	16	TRBJ1-2	.	TGTGCCAGCAGCTTCGGACGGCCCTCACCGAACTATGGCTACACCTTC	CASSFGRPSPNYGYTF
.	TRBV9	12	TRBJ1-2	.	TGTGCCAGCAGCGTATCCGGGTATGGCTACACCTTC	CASSVSGYGYTF
.	TRBV7-9	18	TRBJ2-1	.	TGTGCCAGCAGCTTCTCCCGGGGCGGGCAGCGCTTTTACAATGAGCAGTTCTTC	CASSFSRGGQRFYNEQFF
TRBD1	TRBV16	12	TRBJ1-2	once	TGTGCCAGCACCCGGACAGGGGGCGGCTACACCTTC	CASTRTGGGYTF
.	TRBV7-2	18	TRBJ2-7	.	TGTGCCAGCAGCCTCGTGGGGGGGCAGGGATGGGTTTCCTACGAGCAGTACTTC	CASSLVGGQGWVSYEQYF
TRBD1	TRBV18	18	TRBJ1-3	.	TGTGCCAGCTCACTTCGGACAGGGGCGTCCTTCTCTGGAAACACCATATATTTT	CASSLRTGASFSGNTIYF
.	TRBV19	14	TRBJ2-1	.	TGTGCCAGCCAGGCGGGACACTATTACAATGAGCAGTTCTTC	CASQAGHYYNEQFF
.	TRBV7-2	14	TRBJ1-2	.	TGTGCCAGCAGCTTAAACAGGGATATCTATGGCTACACCTTC	CASSLNRDIYGYTF
.	TRBV18	14	TRBJ1-1	few	TGTGCCAGCTCACCAGGGGCGGGGAGGACTGAAGCTTTCTTT	CASSPGAGRTEAFF
.	TRBV6-4	14	TRBJ2-2	many	TGTGCCAGCAGTGACAGGGGGGAAACCGGGGAGCTGTTTTTT	CASSDRGETGELFF
.	TRBV6-5	15	TRBJ2-7	.	TGTGCCAGCAGTTACCCCGGGGATAGCTCCTACGAGCAGTACTTC	CASSYPGDSSYEQYF
.	TRBV21-1	15	TRBJ2-7	.	TGTGCCAGCAGCAAAGTGGAGGGGCCGTCCTACGAGCAGTACTTC	CASSKVEGPSYEQYF
.	TRBV5-6	17	TRBJ1-1	.	TGTGCCAGCAGCCTCCCGGGGGGCAACATGTGGAACACTGAAGCTTTCTTT	CASSLPGGNMWNTEAFF
.	TRBV2	13	TRBJ1-4	few	TGTGCCAGCAGTGATCATGATAATGAAAAACTGTTTTTT	CASSDHDNEKLFF
.	TRBV19	12	TRBJ1-4	.	TGTGCCAGTAGTCCACAGGACCTAAAACTGTTTTTT	CASSPQDLKLFF
.	TRBV5-4	13	TRBJ1-2	.	TGTGCCAGCAGCTTGGAACAGGACTATGGCTACACCTTC	CASSLEQDYGYTF
TRBD2	TRBV5-1	17	TRBJ2-3	few	TGCGCCAGCAGCTCAGGGACTAGCGGGGGGTTCACAGATACGCAGTATTTT	CASSSGTSGGFTDTQYF
.	TRBV5-1	13	TRBJ2-5	.	TGCGCCAGCAGCTTGGACAGGGAGGCGACCCAGTACTTC	CASSLDREATQYF
TRBD1	TRBV25-1	17	TRBJ1-3	once	TGTGCCAGCAGTGAATATCCCCCACAGGGGATGGGGGACACCATATATTTT	CASSEYPPQGMGDTIYF
.	TRBV19	17	TRBJ2-5	.	TGTGCCAGTAGTATAGAGCCCCAACACTGGTACCAAGAGACCCAGTACTTC	CASSIEPQHWYQETQYF
.	TRBV30	13	TRBJ2-7	.	TGTGCCTGGAGTCCGGGGGCGCTCTACGAGCAGTACTTC	CAWSPGALYEQYF
.	TRBV2	14	TRBJ1-4	.	TGTGCCAGCAGTGATAGAGCAACTAATGAAAAACTGTTTTTT	CASSDRATNEKLFF
TRBD1	TRBV10-3	14	TRBJ2-1	once	TGTGCCATCAGTGGACAGGGGTGGTTGAATGAGCAGTTCTTC	CAISGQGWLNEQFF
.	TRBV5-6	14	TRBJ1-5	.	TGTGCCAGCAGCTTGGCGGGCGGGTGGCAGCCCCAGCATTTT	CASSLAGGWQPQHF
.	TRBV7-2	15	TRBJ1-5	.	TGTGCCAGCAGCTTAGCAGGAAGGAGCAATCAGCCCCAGCATTTT	CASSLAGRSNQPQHF
.	TRBV4-2	12	TRBJ1-1	few	TGTGCCAGCAGCCAAGGAACAGCTGAAGCTTTCTTT	CASSQGTAEAFF
.	TRBV7-8	12	TRBJ1-2	.	TGTGCCAGCAGCTCGGACGGCTATGGCTACACCTTC	CASSSDGYGYTF
.	TRBV19	13	TRBJ1-1	.	TGTGCCAGTAGGGAGGCCTCTAACACTGAAGCTTTCTTT	CASREASNTEAFF
TRBD1	TRBV27	14	TRBJ1-2	.	TGTGCCAGCAGTCCCGTGCAGGGGGCCTATGGCTACACCTTC	CASSPVQGAYGYTF
TRBD1	TRBV19	15	TRBJ1-2	.	TGTGCCAGTAGAACTTCGAGACAGGGGACCTATGGCTACACCTTC	CASRTSRQGTYGYTF
TRBD1	TRBV9	16	TRBJ1-2	few	TGTGCCAGCAGCGATACCGACAGGGGTGCTAACTATGGCTACACCTTC	CASSDTDRGANYGYTF
.	TRBV6-5	15	TRBJ2-1	.	TGTGCCAGCAGTTACGTCCGGGACTTTAACAATGAGCAGTTCTTC	CASSYVRDFNNEQFF
.	TRBV2	13	TRBJ1-4	.	TGTGCCAGCAGTTGGGGAGGTAATGAAAAACTGTTTTTT	CASSWGGNEKLFF
TRBD1	TRBV10-3	16	TRBJ2-2	.	TGTGCCATCAGTGTCTGGGACAGGGCGAACACCGGGGAGCTGTTTTTT	CAISVWDRANTGELFF
.	TRBV6-5	13	TRBJ2-7	few	TGTGCCAGCAGTCTCCTGGGAGGCTACGAGCAGTACTTC	CASSLLGGYEQYF
.	TRBV28	15	TRBJ1-3	.	TGTGCCAGCAGTCCGTCACTGGGGTCTGGAAACACCATATATTTT	CASSPSLGSGNTIYF
.	TRBV5-4	14	TRBJ2-7	.	TGTGCCAGCAGCTTGTGGAGGGGGGGTCACGAGCAGTACTTC	CASSLWRGGHEQYF
TRBD1	TRBV6-5	15	TRBJ1-2	.	TGTGCCAGCAGAAGACCGGGACAGGGGGACTATGGCTACACCTTC	CASRRPGQGDYGYTF
TRBD1	TRBV27	15	TRBJ1-2	once	TGTGCCAGCAGTTTCGGACAGGGGGAAACCTATGGCTACACCTTC	CASSFGQGETYGYTF
.	TRBV27	15	TRBJ2-7	.	TGTGCCAGCAGTTTATCGGACAGAGTGGGCTACGAGCAGTACTTC	CASSLSDRVGYEQYF
.	TRBV7-9	16	TRBJ2-1	.	TGTGCCAGCAGCTTAAGCGGGACAGGTACCCGGAATGAGCAGTTCTTC	CASSLSGTGTRNEQFF
TRBD1	TRBV10-3	14	TRBJ1-1	.	TGTGCCATCAGTGTGGGACAGGGGGAGACTGAAGCTTTCTTT	CAISVGQGETEAFF
TRBD1	TRBV25-1	14	TRBJ1-5	once	TGTGCCAGCAGCGAAACAGGGGGGAATCAGCCCCAGCATTTT	CASSETGGNQPQHF
.	TRBV28	13	TRBJ1-2	few	TGTGCCAGCAGTTCGCCGGGCTACTATGGCTACACCTTC	CASSSPGYYGYTF
.	TRBV7-9	14	TRBJ1-3	.	TGTGCCAGCAGCTTAGCTGAGCAGGGGTTAACCATATATTTT	CASSLAEQGLTIYF
.	TRBV4-2	17	TRBJ1-2	.	TGTGCCAGCAGCCCGCTGAACAGGGTGAGAGAGAACTATGGCTACACCTTC	CASSPLNRVRENYGYTF
TRBD1	TRBV20-1	11	TRBJ2-7	.	TGCAGTGGACAGGGTTCCTACGAGCAGTACTTC	CSGQGSYEQYF
.	TRBV28	16	TRBJ2-7	.	TGTGCCAGCAGTTTTTCGCTTCGGACAACTACCTACGAGCAGTACTTC	CASSFSLRTTTYEQYF
TRBD2	TRBV5-8	15	TRBJ2-7	.	TGTGCCAGCAGCCGGTGGACTAGCGGGGCCTACGAGCAGTACTTC	CASSRWTSGAYEQYF
.	TRBV19	15	TRBJ1-5	once	TGTGCCAGTAGTACTTCGCCAGGGCAGGAACAGCCCCAGCATTTT	CASSTSPGQEQPQHF
.	TRBV19	13	TRBJ1-6	once	TGTGCCAGTAGAGGATTCTATAATTCACCCCTCCACTTT	CASRGFYNSPLHF
.	TRBV4-3	16	TRBJ1-2	.	TGCGCCAGCAGCCAAGATTGGGCGATAGTGAGCTATGGCTACACCTTC	CASSQDWAIVSYGYTF